Given below is one TCR beta chain in context. Its antigen remains unidentified. The protocol was immunoSEQ multiplex PCR, while the TCRdb copy is restricted to in-frame clones and leaves out a portion. The repertoire holds 55,000 to 80,000 clones, with 65% to 85% as singletons. The sample comes from a study of vaccination effects on CD4 cells after COVID-19. General study points: After vaccination of healthy people, only 1 of 255 vaccine-induced clones cross-reacted with common cold coronaviruses. Convalescent patients were scarce in the study, and it lacked early post-infection timepoints. In the late period after vaccination, infection- and vaccine-induced clones contracted markedly.

V lost 0 bases to trimming and J lost 0 bases, with 8 bases between them. The V gene's germline CDR1 is MNHEY and CDR2 SVGAGI. This CDR3 has 15 amino acids. Peptide-pool stimulation followed by sequencing identified expanded antigen-specific CD4+ clonotypes in the ViraFEST assay. Culture lasted 10 days before CD4+ T cell isolation. No vaccinee had earlier SARS-CoV-2 infection, and nucleocapsid antibodies were negative. The input for sequencing was CD4+ T cells from PBMCs cultured with HCoV-OC43 spike peptides, taken before COVID-19 vaccination. As to subset: HCoV-OC43 spike overlapping peptide pool stimulation. This sequence originates from a human donor who received a COVID-19 vaccine. The chain joins TRBV6-5 to TRBJ1-1, with D unclear. CDR3 amino acids: CASSYSGLMNTEAFF. The CDR3 region has the DNA TGTGCCAGCAGTTACTCAGGGTTGATGAACACTGAAGCTTTCTTT.